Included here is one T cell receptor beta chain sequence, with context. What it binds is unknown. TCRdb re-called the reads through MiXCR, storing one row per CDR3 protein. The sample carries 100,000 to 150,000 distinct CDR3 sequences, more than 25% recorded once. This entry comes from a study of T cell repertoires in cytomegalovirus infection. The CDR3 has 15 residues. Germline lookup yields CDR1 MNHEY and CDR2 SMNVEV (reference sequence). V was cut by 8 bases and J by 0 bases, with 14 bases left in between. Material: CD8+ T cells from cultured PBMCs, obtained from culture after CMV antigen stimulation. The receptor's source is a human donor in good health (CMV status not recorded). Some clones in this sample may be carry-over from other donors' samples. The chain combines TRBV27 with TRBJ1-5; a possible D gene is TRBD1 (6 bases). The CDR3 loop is CASSITGFSNQPQHF. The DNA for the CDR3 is TGTGCCAGCTCCATTACAGGGTTTAGCAATCAGCCCCAGCATTTT.